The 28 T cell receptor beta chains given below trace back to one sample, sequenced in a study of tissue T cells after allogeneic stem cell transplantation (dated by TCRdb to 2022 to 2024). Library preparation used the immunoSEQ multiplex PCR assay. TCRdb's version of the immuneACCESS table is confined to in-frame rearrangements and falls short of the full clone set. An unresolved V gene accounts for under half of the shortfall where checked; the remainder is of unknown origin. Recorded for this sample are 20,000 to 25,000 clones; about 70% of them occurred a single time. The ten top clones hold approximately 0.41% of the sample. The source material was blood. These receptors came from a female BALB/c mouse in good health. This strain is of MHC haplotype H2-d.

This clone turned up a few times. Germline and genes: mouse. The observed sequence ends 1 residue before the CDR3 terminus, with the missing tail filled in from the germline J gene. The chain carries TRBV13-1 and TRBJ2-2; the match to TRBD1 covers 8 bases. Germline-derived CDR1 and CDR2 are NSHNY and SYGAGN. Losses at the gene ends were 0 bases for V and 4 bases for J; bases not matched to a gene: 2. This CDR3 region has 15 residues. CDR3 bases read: TGTGCCAGCAGTGATGCACAGGGGGGCACCGGGCAGCTCTAC. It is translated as CASSDAQGGTGQLY. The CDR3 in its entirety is CASSDAQGGTGQLYF.

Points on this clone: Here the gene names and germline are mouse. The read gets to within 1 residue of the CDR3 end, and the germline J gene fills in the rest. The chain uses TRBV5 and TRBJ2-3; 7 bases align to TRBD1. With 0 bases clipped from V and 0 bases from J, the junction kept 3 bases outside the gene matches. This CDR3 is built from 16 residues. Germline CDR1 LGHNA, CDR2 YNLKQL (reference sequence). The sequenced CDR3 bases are TGTGCCAGCAGCCAAGAGAAGGGACAGAGTGCAGAAACGCTGTAT. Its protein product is CASSQEKGQSAETLY. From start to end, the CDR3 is CASSQEKGQSAETLYF.

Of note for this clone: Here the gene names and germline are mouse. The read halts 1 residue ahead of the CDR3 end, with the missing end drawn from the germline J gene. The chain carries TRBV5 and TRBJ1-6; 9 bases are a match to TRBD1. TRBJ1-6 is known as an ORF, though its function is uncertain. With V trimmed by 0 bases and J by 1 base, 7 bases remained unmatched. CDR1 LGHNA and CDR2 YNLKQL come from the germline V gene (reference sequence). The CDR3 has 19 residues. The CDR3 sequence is CASSQDGGQGYSYNSPLYF. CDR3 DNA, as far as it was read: TGTGCCAGCAGCCAAGATGGGGGACAGGGCTACTCCTATAATTCGCCCCTCTAC.

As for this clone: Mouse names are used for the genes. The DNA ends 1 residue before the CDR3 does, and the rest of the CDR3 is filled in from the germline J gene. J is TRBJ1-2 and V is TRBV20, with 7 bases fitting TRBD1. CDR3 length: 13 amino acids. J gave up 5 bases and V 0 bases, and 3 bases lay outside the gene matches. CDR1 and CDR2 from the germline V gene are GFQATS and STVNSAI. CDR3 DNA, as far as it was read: TGTGGTGCTAGGGACAGGGGGAGTTCCGACTACACC. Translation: CGARDRGSSDYT. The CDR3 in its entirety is CGARDRGSSDYTF.

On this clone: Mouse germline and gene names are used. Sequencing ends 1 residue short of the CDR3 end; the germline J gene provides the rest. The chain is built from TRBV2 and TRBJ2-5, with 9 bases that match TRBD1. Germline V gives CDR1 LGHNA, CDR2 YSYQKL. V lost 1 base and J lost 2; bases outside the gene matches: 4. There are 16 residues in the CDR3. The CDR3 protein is CASSQVPGQGQDTQYF. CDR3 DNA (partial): TGTGCCAGCAGCCAAGTCCCGGGACAGGGCCAAGACACCCAGTAC.

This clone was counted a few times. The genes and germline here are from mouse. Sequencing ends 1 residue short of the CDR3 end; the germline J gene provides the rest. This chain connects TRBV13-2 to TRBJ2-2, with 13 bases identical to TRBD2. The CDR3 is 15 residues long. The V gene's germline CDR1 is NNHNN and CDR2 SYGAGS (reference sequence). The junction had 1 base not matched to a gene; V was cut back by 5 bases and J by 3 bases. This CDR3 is CASGGLGGHTGQLYF. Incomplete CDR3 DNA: TGTGCCAGCGGAGGACTGGGGGGGCACACCGGGCAGCTCTAC.

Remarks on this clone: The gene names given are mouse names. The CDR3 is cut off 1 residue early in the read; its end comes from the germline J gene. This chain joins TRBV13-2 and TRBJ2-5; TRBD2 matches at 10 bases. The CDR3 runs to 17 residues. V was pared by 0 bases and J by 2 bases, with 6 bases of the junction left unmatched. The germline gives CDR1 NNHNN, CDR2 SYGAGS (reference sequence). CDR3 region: CASGDAGWTGGQDTQYF. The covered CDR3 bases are TGTGCCAGCGGTGATGCAGGGTGGACTGGGGGCCAAGACACCCAGTAC.

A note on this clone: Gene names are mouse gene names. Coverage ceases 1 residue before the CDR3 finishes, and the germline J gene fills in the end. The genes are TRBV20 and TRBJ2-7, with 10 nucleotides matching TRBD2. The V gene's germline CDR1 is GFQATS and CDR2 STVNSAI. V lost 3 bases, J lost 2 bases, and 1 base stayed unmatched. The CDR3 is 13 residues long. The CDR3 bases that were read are TGTGGTGCTAGACTGGGGGGGACCTATGAACAGTAC. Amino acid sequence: CGARLGGTYEQY. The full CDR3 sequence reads CGARLGGTYEQYF.

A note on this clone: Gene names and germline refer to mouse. CDR3 DNA (partial): TGTGCCAGCAGTGATGTGGGGGGGCCCCAGTAC. As protein: CASSDVGGPQY. The full CDR3 protein is CASSDVGGPQYF. The chain employs TRBV13-1 and TRBJ2-5, with 9 bases lining up with TRBD2. The missing CDR3 end, 1 residue past where the read stops, is filled in from the germline J gene. The CDR3 loop spans 12 amino acids. V lost 0 bases and J lost 10; bases outside the gene matches: 0. The germline V gene has CDR1 NSHNY and CDR2 SYGAGN.

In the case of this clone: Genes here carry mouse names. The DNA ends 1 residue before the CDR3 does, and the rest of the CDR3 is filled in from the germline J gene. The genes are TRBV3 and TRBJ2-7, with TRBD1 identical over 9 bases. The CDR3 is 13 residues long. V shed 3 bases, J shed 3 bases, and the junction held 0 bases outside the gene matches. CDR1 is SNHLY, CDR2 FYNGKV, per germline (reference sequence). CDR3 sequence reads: CASSLTGGYEQYF. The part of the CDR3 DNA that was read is TGTGCCAGCAGCTTGACAGGGGGCTATGAACAGTAC.

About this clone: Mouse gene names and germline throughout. The CDR3 here is CASSDGGRDAETLYF. The sequenced CDR3 bases are TGTGCCAGCAGTGATGGGGGCAGGGATGCAGAAACGCTGTAT. This chain joins TRBV13-1 and TRBJ2-3, with D perhaps matching TRBD1 or TRBD2 (5 bases each). The read terminates 1 residue before the CDR3 end, so the remaining end is supplied by the germline J gene. V was pared by 0 bases and J by 2 bases, with 10 bases between. There are 15 residues in the CDR3. Germline CDR1 is NSHNY and CDR2 is SYGAGN.

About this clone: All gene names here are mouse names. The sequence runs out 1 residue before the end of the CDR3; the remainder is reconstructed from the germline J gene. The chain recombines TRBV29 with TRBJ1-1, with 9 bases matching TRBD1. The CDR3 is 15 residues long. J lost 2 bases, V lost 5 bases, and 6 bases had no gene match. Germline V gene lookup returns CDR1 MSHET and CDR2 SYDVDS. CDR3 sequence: CASSLRDRANTEVFF. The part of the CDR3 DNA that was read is TGTGCTAGCAGTCTACGGGACAGGGCCAACACAGAAGTCTTC.

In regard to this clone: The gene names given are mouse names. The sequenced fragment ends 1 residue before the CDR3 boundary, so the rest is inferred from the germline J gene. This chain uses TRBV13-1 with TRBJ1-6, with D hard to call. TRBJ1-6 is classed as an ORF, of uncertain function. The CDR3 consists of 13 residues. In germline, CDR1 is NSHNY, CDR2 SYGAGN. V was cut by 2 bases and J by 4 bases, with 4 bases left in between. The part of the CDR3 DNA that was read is TGTGCCAGCAGTGAACCGTATAATTCGCCCCTCTAC. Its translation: CASSEPYNSPLY. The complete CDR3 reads CASSEPYNSPLYF.

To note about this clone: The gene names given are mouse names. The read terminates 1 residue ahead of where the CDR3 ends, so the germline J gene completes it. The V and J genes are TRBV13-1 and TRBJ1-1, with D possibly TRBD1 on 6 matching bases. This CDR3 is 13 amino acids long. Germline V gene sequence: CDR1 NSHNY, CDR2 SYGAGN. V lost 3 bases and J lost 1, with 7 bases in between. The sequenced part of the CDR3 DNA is TGTGCCAGCAGTGGGGGACAAAACACAGAAGTCTTC. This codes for CASSGGQNTEVF. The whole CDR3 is CASSGGQNTEVFF.

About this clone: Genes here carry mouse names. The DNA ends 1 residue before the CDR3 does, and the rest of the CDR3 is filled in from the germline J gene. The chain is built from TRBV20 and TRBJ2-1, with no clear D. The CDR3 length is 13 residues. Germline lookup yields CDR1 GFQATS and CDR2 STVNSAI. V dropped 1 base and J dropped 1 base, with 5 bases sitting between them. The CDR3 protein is CGARAQNYAEQFF. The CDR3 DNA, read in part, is TGTGGTGCTAGGGCCCAGAACTATGCTGAGCAGTTC.

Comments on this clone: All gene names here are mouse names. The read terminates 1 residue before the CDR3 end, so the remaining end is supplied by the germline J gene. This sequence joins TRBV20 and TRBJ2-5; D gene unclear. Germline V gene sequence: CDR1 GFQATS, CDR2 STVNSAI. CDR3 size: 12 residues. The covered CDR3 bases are TGTGGGGCGGCGGACGGACAAGACACCCAGTAC. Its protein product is CGAADGQDTQY. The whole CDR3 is CGAADGQDTQYF.

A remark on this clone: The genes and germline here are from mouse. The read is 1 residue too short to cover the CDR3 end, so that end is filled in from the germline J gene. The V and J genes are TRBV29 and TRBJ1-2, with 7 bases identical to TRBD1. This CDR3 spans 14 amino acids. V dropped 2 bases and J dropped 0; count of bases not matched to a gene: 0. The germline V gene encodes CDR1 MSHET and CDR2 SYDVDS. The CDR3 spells CASSLQGANSDYTF. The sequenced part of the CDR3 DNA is TGTGCTAGCAGTTTACAGGGGGCAAACTCCGACTACACC.

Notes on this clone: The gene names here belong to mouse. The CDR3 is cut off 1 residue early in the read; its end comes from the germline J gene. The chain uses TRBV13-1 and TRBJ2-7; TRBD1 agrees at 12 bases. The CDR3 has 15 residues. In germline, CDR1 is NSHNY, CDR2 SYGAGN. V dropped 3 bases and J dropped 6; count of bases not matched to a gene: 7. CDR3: CASSGPGQGAFEQYF. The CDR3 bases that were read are TGTGCCAGCAGTGGGCCGGGACAGGGGGCTTTTGAACAGTAC.

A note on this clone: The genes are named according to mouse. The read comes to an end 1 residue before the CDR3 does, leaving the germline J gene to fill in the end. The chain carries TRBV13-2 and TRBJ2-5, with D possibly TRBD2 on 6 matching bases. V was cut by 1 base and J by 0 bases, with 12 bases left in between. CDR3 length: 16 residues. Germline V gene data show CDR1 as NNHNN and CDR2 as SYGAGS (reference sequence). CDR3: CASGDLLGFNQDTQYF. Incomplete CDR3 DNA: TGTGCCAGCGGTGATCTACTGGGTTTTAACCAAGACACCCAGTAC.

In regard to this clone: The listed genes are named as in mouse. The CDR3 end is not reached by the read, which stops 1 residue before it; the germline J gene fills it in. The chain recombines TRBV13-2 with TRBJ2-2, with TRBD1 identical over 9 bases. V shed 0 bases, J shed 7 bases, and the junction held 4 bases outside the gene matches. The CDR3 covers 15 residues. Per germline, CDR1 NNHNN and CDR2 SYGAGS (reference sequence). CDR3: CASGDAQGALGQLYF. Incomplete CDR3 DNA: TGTGCCAGCGGTGATGCACAGGGGGCGCTCGGGCAGCTCTAC.

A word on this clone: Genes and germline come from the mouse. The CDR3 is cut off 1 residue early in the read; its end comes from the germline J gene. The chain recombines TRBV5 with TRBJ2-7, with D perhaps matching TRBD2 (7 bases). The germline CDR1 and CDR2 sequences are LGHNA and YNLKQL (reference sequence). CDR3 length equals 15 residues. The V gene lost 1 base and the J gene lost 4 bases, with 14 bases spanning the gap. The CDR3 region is CASSQGGGPTYEQYF. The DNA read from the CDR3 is TGTGCCAGCAGCCAAGGAGGGGGGCCAACATATGAACAGTAC.

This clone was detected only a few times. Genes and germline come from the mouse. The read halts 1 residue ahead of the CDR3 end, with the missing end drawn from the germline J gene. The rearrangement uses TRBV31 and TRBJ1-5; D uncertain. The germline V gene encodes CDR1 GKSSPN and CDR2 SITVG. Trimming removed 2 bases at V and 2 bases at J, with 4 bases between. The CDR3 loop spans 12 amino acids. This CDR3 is CAWSWDNQAPLF. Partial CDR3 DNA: TGTGCCTGGAGTTGGGACAACCAGGCTCCGCTT.

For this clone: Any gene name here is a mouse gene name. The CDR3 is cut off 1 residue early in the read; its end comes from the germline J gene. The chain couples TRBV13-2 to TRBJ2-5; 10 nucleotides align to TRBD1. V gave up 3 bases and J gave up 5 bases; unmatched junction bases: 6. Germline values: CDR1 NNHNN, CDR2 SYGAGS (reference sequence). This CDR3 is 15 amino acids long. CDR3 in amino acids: CASGARQGARDTQYF. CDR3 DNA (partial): TGTGCCAGCGGTGCCCGACAGGGGGCGCGAGACACCCAGTAC.

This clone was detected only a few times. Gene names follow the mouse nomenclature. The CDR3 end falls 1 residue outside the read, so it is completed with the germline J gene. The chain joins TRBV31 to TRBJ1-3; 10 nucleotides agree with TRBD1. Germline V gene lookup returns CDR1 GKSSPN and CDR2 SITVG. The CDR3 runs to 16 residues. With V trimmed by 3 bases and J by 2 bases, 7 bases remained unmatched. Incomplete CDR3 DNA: TGTGCCTGGAGACGGCTCGGGACAGGGGCTGGAAATACGCTCTAT. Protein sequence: CAWRRLGTGAGNTLY. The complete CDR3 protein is CAWRRLGTGAGNTLYF.

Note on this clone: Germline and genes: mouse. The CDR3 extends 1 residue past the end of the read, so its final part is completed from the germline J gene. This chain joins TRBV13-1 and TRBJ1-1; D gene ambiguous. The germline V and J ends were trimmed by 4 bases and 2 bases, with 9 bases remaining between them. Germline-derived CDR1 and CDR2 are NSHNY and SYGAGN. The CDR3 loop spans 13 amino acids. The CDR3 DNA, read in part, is TGTGCCAGCAGTAGACGGGGTAACACAGAAGTCTTC. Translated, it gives CASSRRGNTEVF. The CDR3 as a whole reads CASSRRGNTEVFF.

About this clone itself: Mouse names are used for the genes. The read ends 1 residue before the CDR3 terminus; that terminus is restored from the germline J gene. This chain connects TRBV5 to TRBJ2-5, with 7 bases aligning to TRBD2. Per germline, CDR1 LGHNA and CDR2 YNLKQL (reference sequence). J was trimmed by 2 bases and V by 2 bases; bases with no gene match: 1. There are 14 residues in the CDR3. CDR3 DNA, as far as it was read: TGTGCCAGCAGCCAACTGGGGGTCCAAGACACCCAGTAC. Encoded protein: CASSQLGVQDTQY. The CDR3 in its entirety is CASSQLGVQDTQYF.

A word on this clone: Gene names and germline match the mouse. The CDR3 bases that were read are TGTGCCAGCAGCCCCCCGGGGGGCGAAGACACCCAGTAC. This sequence encodes CASSPPGGEDTQY. The entire CDR3 sequence reads CASSPPGGEDTQYF. This sequence joins TRBV3 and TRBJ2-5; D perhaps matches TRBD2 (7 bases). The read finishes 1 residue shy of the CDR3 end, and the germline J gene is used to complete it. Trimming took off 5 bases at V and 4 bases at J, with 13 bases between the two ends. The V gene's germline CDR1 is SNHLY and CDR2 FYNGKV (reference sequence). The CDR3 is 14 amino acids. Looking up the rest from reference TRBV3 and TRBJ2-5 gives the full variable domain: GPKVLQIPSHQIIDMGQMVTLNCDPVSNHLYFYWYKQILGQQMEFLVNFYNGKVMEKSKLFKDQFSVERPDGSYFTLKIQPTALEDSAVYFCASSPPGGEDTQYFGPGTRLLVL.

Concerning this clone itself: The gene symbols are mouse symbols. Incomplete CDR3 DNA: TGTGCCAGCAGCCAAGAGGGGACTGGGGGGGCGCAAAACACCTTGTAC. This codes for CASSQEGTGGAQNTLY. From start to end, the CDR3 is CASSQEGTGGAQNTLYF. The chain joins TRBV5 to TRBJ2-4; 14 positions match TRBD2. The read ends 1 residue shy of where the CDR3 ends; the end is completed using the germline J gene. Trimming removed 0 bases from V and 3 bases from J; junction bases left unmatched: 2. This CDR3 has 17 residues. Germline CDR1 reads LGHNA; CDR2 reads YNLKQL (reference sequence).